These 7 T cell receptor beta chains came from one sample sequenced in a study of Graves' ophthalmopathy and Graves' hyperthyroidism. Amplified material comprised TCR beta CDR3 regions derived from RNA transcripts. Investigators did first-round RT-PCR with HTBI primers, then second-round multiplex PCR. TCRdb used MiXCR to reprocess the multiplex PCR reads, holding one entry per CDR3 protein. The table has roughly 700,000 distinct CDR3 sequences, approximately 40% seen once. Sequencing used peripheral blood. The receptors here all came from an adult man with Graves' ophthalmopathy.

With regard to this clonotype: A much larger clone lies a single base off, so this may be a read error. This chain connects TRBV24-1 to TRBJ2-2; 7 bases align to TRBD1. This CDR3 contains 14 residues. The V gene's germline CDR1 is KGHDR and CDR2 SFDVKD. The CDR3 spells CAASGTANTGELFF. The CDR3 coding sequence is TGTGCCGCCAGTGGGACAGCTAACACCGGGGAGCTGTTTTTT.

This clonotype was counted only a few times. The chain is built from TRBV11-3 and TRBJ2-2; D may be TRBD2 (6 bases). Germline V gene data show CDR1 as SGHNT and CDR2 as YENEEA. The ends were cut back, 3 bases at V and 7 bases at J, with 9 bases in the middle. This CDR3 has 13 residues. DNA of the CDR3: TGTGCCAGCAGCTTTGGGGGGAGCGGGGAGCTGTTTTTT. Encoded protein: CASSFGGSGELFF.

The chain recombines TRBV28 with TRBJ2-7; 7 nucleotides agree with TRBD1. Germline trimming cut 4 bases from V and 5 bases from J; bases unmatched to any gene: 11. CDR3 length: 15 amino acids. The germline V gene has CDR1 MDHEN and CDR2 SYDVKM. This CDR3 reads CASSSPGTAAHEQYF. CDR3 coding DNA: TGTGCCAGCAGTTCTCCCGGGACAGCGGCCCACGAGCAGTACTTC.

The chain has TRBV7-9 and TRBJ2-2; a possible D gene is TRBD2 (6 bases). Trimming cost V 5 bases and J 8 bases, with 9 bases left between them. This CDR3 has 12 amino acids. CDR1 is SEHNR, CDR2 FQNEAQ, per germline (reference sequence). Here the CDR3 DNA reads TGTGCCAGCAGCCAGCGGGCAGGGGAGCTGTTTTTT. This translates into CASSQRAGELFF.

This clonotype was picked up many times. The CDR3 DNA reads TGCAGTGCTACCCGAACAGATGGCGAGACCCAGTACTTC. Protein product: CSATRTDGETQYF. The V gene is TRBV20-1, the J gene TRBJ2-5; D is unclear. Germline V CDR1 and CDR2: DFQATT, SNEGSKA (reference sequence). This CDR3 has 13 amino acids. V was trimmed by 4 bases and J by 5 bases, leaving 14 bases between them.

This clonotype was counted many times. This chain connects TRBV7-9 to TRBJ2-7; possible D gene TRBD2, 7 bases. Trimming cost V 8 bases and J 6 bases, with 17 bases left between them. CDR3 size: 13 residues. Germline V gene data show CDR1 as SEHNR and CDR2 as FQNEAQ (reference sequence). CDR3 region: CASRGGRAGEQYF. DNA for the CDR3: TGTGCCAGCCGCGGGGGCAGGGCGGGCGAGCAGTACTTC.

This clonotype occurred many times. The rearrangement uses TRBV7-9 and TRBJ1-1, with a weak D call TRBD1 (5 bases). The CDR3 is 14 residues long. The V end was cut by 3 bases, the J end by 4 bases, with 12 bases between. Germline assignment: CDR1 SEHNR and CDR2 FQNEAQ (reference sequence). CDR3 DNA sequence: TGTGCCAGCAGCTTGGGCCAGGGAGTCACTGAAGCTTTCTTT. This codes for CASSLGQGVTEAFF.